This passage covers 30 T cell receptor beta chains from one sample sequenced in a study of cytomegalovirus exposure and HLA in healthy donors. PCR primers comprised 60 Vbeta and 13 Jbeta primers. Sequenced by immunoSEQ multiplex PCR; TCRdb stores in-frame clones only, minus some. The repertoire holds more than 150,000 clones, with 80% to 85% as singletons. The specimen was PBMCs. The receptors were sampled from a boy aged 5-17 years in good health and CMV-seronegative.

The chain joins TRBV9 to TRBJ2-3; tentative D call: TRBD2 (6 bases). Trimming pared 3 bases from V and 2 bases from J, leaving 16 bases between. CDR3 size: 16 residues. Germline V lookup: CDR1 SGDLS, CDR2 YYNGEE. The CDR3 DNA reads as TGTGCCAGCAGCGGGAGGGGAGTAGTACTCACAGATACGCAGTATTTT. Translating gives CASSGRGVVLTDTQYF.

This chain joins TRBV28 and TRBJ1-1; D unclear. The CDR3 has 14 amino acids. Germline CDR1 reads MDHEN; CDR2 reads SYDVKM. Between the trimmed V and J ends, which lost 4 bases and 7 bases, there was a span of 16 bases. The CDR3 DNA reads as TGTGCCAGCAGTTCCACGCGAGAAATCGGTGAAGCTTTCTTT. It is translated as CASSSTREIGEAFF.

The rearrangement links TRBV7-2 to TRBJ2-7; the D gene is possibly TRBD2 (6 bases). V was shortened by 2 bases and J by 4 bases, with 15 bases between the two germline ends. Germline V CDR1 and CDR2: SGHTA, FQGNSA. CDR3 length: 15 amino acids. CDR3 in amino acids: CASSLMGIAVYEQYF. The CDR3 bases are TGTGCCAGCAGCTTAATGGGAATAGCGGTATACGAGCAGTACTTC. The full variable domain, its missing parts supplied by reference TRBV7-2 and TRBJ2-7, is GAGVSQSPSNKVTEKGKDVELRCDPISGHTALYWYRQSLGQGLEFLIYFQGNSAPDKSGLPSDRFSAERTGGSVSTLTIQRTQQEDSAVYLCASSLMGIAVYEQYFGPGTRLTVT.

The CDR3 sequence is CASSAANEVVKYGYTF. CDR3 DNA sequence: TGTGCCAGCAGCGCCGCGAACGAGGTGGTTAAATATGGCTACACCTTC. The J gene is TRBJ1-2, the V gene TRBV9; D not resolved. Trimming pared 3 bases from V and 5 bases from J, leaving 20 bases between. The CDR3 runs to 16 residues. The germline gives CDR1 SGDLS, CDR2 YYNGEE.

The chain links TRBV7-9 to TRBJ2-3; 8 bases line up with TRBD2. V dropped 4 bases and J dropped 4; count of bases not matched to a gene: 4. The germline V gene has CDR1 SEHNR and CDR2 FQNEAQ (reference sequence). CDR3 length: 14 amino acids. CDR3: CASSSSGWADTQYF. CDR3 coding DNA: TGTGCCAGCAGCTCTAGCGGGTGGGCAGATACGCAGTATTTT.

The V gene is TRBV5-1, the J gene TRBJ1-4; 11 nucleotides match TRBD1. CDR1 and CDR2 (germline): SGHRS, YFSETQ. CDR3 length equals 15 residues. After removal of 5 bases from V and 8 bases from J, the junction contained 8 bases not matched to a gene. CDR3 protein: CASRRGQGGLEKLFF. CDR3 nucleotide sequence: TGCGCCAGCAGGAGGGGACAGGGGGGTTTGGAAAAACTGTTTTTT.

The CDR3 bases are TGTGCCAGCAGCCCTTCAACTAGCGGGAGAACCTACAATGAGCAGTTCTTC. Its protein is CASSPSTSGRTYNEQFF. The chain combines TRBV27 with TRBJ2-1; 11 nucleotides match TRBD2. Germline V gene data show CDR1 as MNHEY and CDR2 as SMNVEV (reference sequence). V gave up 6 bases and J gave up 2 bases; unmatched junction bases: 9. This CDR3 contains 17 residues.

The chain employs TRBV5-1 and TRBJ1-2; TRBD1 matches at 8 bases. The CDR3 totals 14 residues. The V segment lost 3 bases and the J segment 7 bases; nucleotides outside the gene matches: 8. CDR1 and CDR2 from the germline V gene are SGHRS and YFSETQ. For the CDR3, the DNA is TGCGCCAGCAGCTGGACCCAGGGGGCTTCTGGCTACACCTTC. It encodes CASSWTQGASGYTF.

The chain recombines TRBV29-1 with TRBJ1-1, with a tentative D call TRBD1 (5 bases). The V end was cut by 5 bases, the J end by 9 bases, with 10 bases between. Per germline, CDR1 SQVTM and CDR2 ANQGSEA. CDR3 size: 10 residues. The CDR3 DNA reads as TGCAGCGTTTTCGGACACCAAGCTTTCTTT. Its protein product is CSVFGHQAFF.

The CDR3 nucleotides read TGCGCCAGCAGCCAAGCATCGGGGGGGACCCAGTACTTC. This gives the protein CASSQASGGTQYF. The V and J genes are TRBV4-3 and TRBJ2-5; TRBD2 aligns across 7 bases. V was pared by 1 base and J by 7 bases, with 3 bases of the junction left unmatched. Germline CDR1 is LGHNA and CDR2 is YSLEER. The CDR3 covers 13 residues.

The chain carries TRBV28 and TRBJ2-4; D call uncertain. V was cut by 6 bases and J by 2 bases, with 8 bases left in between. CDR1 and CDR2 (germline): MDHEN, SYDVKM. This CDR3 has 13 amino acids. CDR3 region: CASRLRSKNIQYF. CDR3 sequence (DNA): TGTGCCAGCAGACTACGCTCCAAAAACATTCAGTACTTC. The full variable domain, with the rest looked up from reference TRBV28 and TRBJ2-4, is DVKVTQSSRYLVKRTGEKVFLECVQDMDHENMFWYRQDPGLGLRLIYFSYDVKMKEKGDIPEGYSVSREKKERFSLILESASTNQTSMYLCASRLRSKNIQYFGAGTRLSVL.

This sequence joins TRBV30 and TRBJ2-7; TRBD2 matches at 8 bases. The junction had 7 bases not matched to a gene; V was cut back by 3 bases and J by 3 bases. The CDR3 is made up of 14 amino acids. CDR1 and CDR2 from the germline V gene are GTSNPN and SVGIG (reference sequence). The CDR3, as DNA: TGTGCCTGGAGCGCACTAGCGGCAAACTACGAGCAGTACTTC. Translated: CAWSALAANYEQYF.

The gene calls are TRBV5-1 and TRBJ2-7, with D unresolved. CDR3 length: 14 residues. CDR1 is SGHRS, CDR2 YFSETQ, per germline. Trimming took 0 bases from V and 2 from J, leaving 9 bases between them. CDR3 sequence reads: CASSLGQAPYEQYF. CDR3 coding DNA: TGCGCCAGCAGCTTGGGTCAGGCGCCCTACGAGCAGTACTTC.

The V gene is TRBV11-1, the J gene TRBJ2-2, with a possible D match to TRBD2 (6 bases). Germline CDR1 is SGHAT and CDR2 is FQDESV (reference sequence). The CDR3 sequence is 15 residues long. Between the trimmed V and J ends, which lost 7 bases and 2 bases, there was a span of 14 bases. The CDR3 sequence is CASNVGSRNTGELFF. CDR3 bases: TGTGCCAGCAATGTCGGGAGTCGTAACACCGGGGAGCTGTTTTTT.

About this clone: Other DNA sequences in this sample translate to the same CDR3. This rearrangement joins TRBV27 to TRBJ1-5; D is unclear. Trimming pared 5 bases from V and 3 bases from J, leaving 20 bases between. Germline CDR1 MNHEY, CDR2 SMNVEV (reference sequence). The CDR3 length is 17 residues. The CDR3 DNA reads TGTGCCAGCAGTCGAGCCTCGGGGAGGATGGTCAATCAGCCCCAGCATTTT. Translation gives CASSRASGRMVNQPQHF.

This clone came up a few times. This chain uses TRBV18 with TRBJ2-3; D is undetermined. This CDR3 has 16 residues. Germline assignment: CDR1 KGHSH and CDR2 LQKENI. V was pared by 3 bases and J by 0 bases, with 13 bases between. CDR3 loop: CASSPLSVPSTDTQYF. CDR3 DNA sequence: TGTGCCAGCTCACCCCTGAGCGTACCTAGCACAGATACGCAGTATTTT.

The chain couples TRBV7-6 to TRBJ2-5; TRBD1 matches at 7 bases. CDR1 is SGHVS, CDR2 FNYEAQ, per germline. The J segment lost 1 base and the V segment lost 5 bases, leaving 19 bases of the junction unmatched. This CDR3 has 19 amino acids. The CDR3 nucleotides read TGTGCCAGCAGCCTAGTGAGACCCCGGGACAGACCCAGCCAAGAGACCCAGTACTTC. Translated: CASSLVRPRDRPSQETQYF. The whole variable domain, filled in from reference TRBV7-6 and TRBJ2-5, reads GAGVSQSPRYKVTKRGQDVALRCDPISGHVSLYWYRQALGQGPEFLTYFNYEAQQDKSGLPNDRFSAERPEGSISTLTIQRTEQRDSAMYRCASSLVRPRDRPSQETQYFGPGTRLLVL.

The chain joins TRBV11-2 to TRBJ2-7; 7 positions match TRBD2. V was pared by 5 bases and J by 3 bases, with 10 bases of the junction left unmatched. Germline V gene sequence: CDR1 SGHAT, CDR2 FQNNGV. This CDR3 is 15 amino acids long. The DNA of the CDR3 is TGTGCCAGCAGCCTATGGGAGGGGTTGAACTACGAGCAGTACTTC. Translating gives CASSLWEGLNYEQYF.

V and J are TRBV6-6 and TRBJ1-1, with a tentative D call TRBD1 (6 bases). CDR3 length: 14 amino acids. With 5 bases removed from V and 1 base from J, the gap between germline ends came to 11 bases. The germline CDR1 and CDR2 sequences are MNHNY and SVGAGI (reference sequence). CDR3 in amino acids: CASSLKGGNTEAFF. CDR3 DNA sequence: TGTGCCAGCAGTCTCAAAGGGGGGAACACTGAAGCTTTCTTT.

The chain has TRBV9 and TRBJ2-1, with a possible D match to TRBD2 (6 bases). Germline V gene sequence: CDR1 SGDLS, CDR2 YYNGEE. Trimming removed 4 bases from V and 0 bases from J, with 17 bases in between. The CDR3 has 17 residues. CDR3 in amino acids: CASSIQPGTDSYNEQFF. The CDR3 nucleotides read TGTGCCAGCAGCATCCAACCCGGGACTGACTCCTACAATGAGCAGTTCTTC.

The chain links TRBV2 to TRBJ1-2; perhaps TRBD1 as D (5 bases). The germline CDR1 and CDR2 sequences are SNHLY and FYNNEI. This CDR3 has 14 amino acids. With 6 bases removed from V and 3 bases from J, the gap between germline ends came to 14 bases. DNA for the CDR3: TGTGCCAGCAGGGGAGGTCGGGGGGACTATGGCTACACCTTC. Translating it yields CASRGGRGDYGYTF.

The chain joins TRBV6-5 to TRBJ2-7; 8 nucleotides agree with TRBD1. The CDR3 covers 15 residues. Germline CDR1 reads MNHEY; CDR2 reads SVGAGI. V shed 1 base and J 2 bases; nucleotides not matched to a gene: 4. The CDR3 spells CASSYWGQAAYEQYF. CDR3 DNA sequence: TGTGCCAGCAGTTACTGGGGACAGGCGGCCTACGAGCAGTACTTC.

This rearrangement joins TRBV4-1 to TRBJ2-7; 7 bases agree with TRBD2. CDR1 MGHRA and CDR2 YSYEKL come from the germline V gene. The CDR3 is 14 amino acids. Trimming at V came to 0 bases and at J to 3 bases, leaving 2 bases not matched to a gene. The chain's CDR3 is CASSQDPGGYEQYF. As DNA, the CDR3 is TGCGCCAGCAGCCAAGATCCGGGAGGCTACGAGCAGTACTTC.

The V call is TRBV18, the J call TRBJ2-7; 11 positions agree with TRBD2. Trimming took 5 bases from V and 3 from J; bases not matched to a gene: 6. The CDR3 contains 15 residues. Germline CDR1 and CDR2: KGHSH and LQKENI. The CDR3 is CASSEISGGVYEQYF. Written as DNA, the CDR3 is TGTGCCAGCTCAGAGATTAGCGGGGGGGTCTACGAGCAGTACTTC.

The chain joins TRBV2 to TRBJ1-5, with TRBD1 matching 11 bases. CDR1 and CDR2 from the germline V gene are SNHLY and FYNNEI. Unmatched junction bases numbered 10, after V lost 6 bases and J lost 0 bases. CDR3 length: 18 residues. CDR3 sequence (DNA): TGTGCCAGCAGGGATCTGGACAGGGGGCCCTATAGCAATCAGCCCCAGCATTTT. This encodes CASRDLDRGPYSNQPQHF.

The rearrangement joins TRBV5-4 to TRBJ1-2; unclear D gene. Germline CDR1 is SGHNT and CDR2 is YYREEE (reference sequence). The V and J ends lost 4 bases and 8 bases respectively, with 15 bases between them. This CDR3 is 13 amino acids long. CDR3 in amino acids: CASSGIKAGGYTF. In DNA form, the CDR3 reads TGTGCCAGCAGCGGTATCAAAGCCGGGGGCTACACCTTC. The whole variable domain, remainder taken from reference TRBV5-4 and TRBJ1-2, is ETGVTQSPTHLIKTRGQQVTLRCSSQSGHNTVSWYQQALGQGPQFIFQYYREEENGRGNFPPRFSGLQFPNYSSELNVNALELDDSALYLCASSGIKAGGYTFGSGTRLTVV.

This chain connects TRBV10-3 to TRBJ1-3, with 7 bases that match TRBD1. Germline CDR1 and CDR2: ENHRY and SYGVKD. The length of the CDR3 is 16 residues. V gave up 6 bases and J gave up 3 bases; unmatched junction bases: 11. CDR3 DNA: TGTGCCATCAGGGGTACAGACAGGGAAGTTGGAAACACCATATATTTT. Its translation: CAIRGTDREVGNTIYF.

The genes are TRBV29-1 and TRBJ2-3, with D unclear. Germline CDR1 and CDR2: SQVTM and ANQGSEA. The V gene lost 4 bases and the J gene lost 1 base, with 3 bases spanning the gap. This CDR3 is 11 amino acids long. In DNA form, the CDR3 reads TGCAGCGTTGCCGGCACAGATACGCAGTATTTT. This sequence encodes CSVAGTDTQYF.

The V and J genes are TRBV15 and TRBJ2-3, with a possible D match to TRBD1 (5 bases). The closer fit of TRBJ2-1 to the DNA end suggests the J call may be wrong. This CDR3 is built from 16 residues. Germline V gives CDR1 LNHNV, CDR2 YYDKDF (reference sequence). This chain's CDR3 is CATSSPRQPNNDEQFF. The CDR3 nucleotides read TGTGCCACCAGCAGCCCTAGACAGCCAAATAACGATGAGCAGTTCTTC.

This chain links TRBV10-3 with TRBJ2-1; no firm D call. With 7 bases removed from V and 5 bases from J, the gap between germline ends came to 15 bases. The CDR3 totals 14 residues. CDR1 and CDR2 (germline): ENHRY, SYGVKD. The CDR3 DNA sequence: TGTGCCATCAATTCCGGGTTAACTAACAATGAGCAGTTCTTC. It specifies CAINSGLTNNEQFF.